The entry below gives a single T cell receptor (beta chain) sequence along with its context. No cognate antigen has been identified for it. Within one base of it there is no much larger clone, and no base qualities were kept. These data are taken from a study of blood T cell repertoires in COVID-19 (dated by TCRdb to 2020 to 2021). With regard to the full study: Samples covering the acute and convalescent phases of COVID-19 were provided by collaborators in the United States, Italy and Spain. The material from the prospective study consisted of cDNA or gDNA derived from T cells, B-cell-depleted T cells, or PBMCs. Subjects who had been exposed to COVID-19, were actively infected with it, or had recovered from it provided the deeply sampled blood TCRbeta repertoires that made up the dataset. The repertoires were made available in a free public database intended to serve as a resource for research on the immune response to SARS-CoV-2. The samples were drawn from the first 160 participants of the ongoing ImmuneRACE study and from 950 to 1,500 subjects provided by 6 global collaborators. A de-identified subject ID, COVID-19 status, age in years and sex were almost always included in the sample metadata. Where available, HLA class I and class II types were taken from metadata supplied by the sample provider and were not determined by assay-based typing.

Beyond this particular receptor, the publication reports: The quantity of clinical and demographic metadata differed by source and by participant and was supplied without curation.

Whole blood was collected in K2EDTA tubes by collaborating institutions according to the institutions' own protocols. For TCRbeta analysis, collaborators shipped samples as frozen whole blood, isolated PBMCs, or DNA extracted from either of those sample types. The CDR3 goes from the cysteine to the phenylalanine over 14 residues. The kept DNA is CDR3 alone, 42 bases in frame from the first base. The germline V gene yields SNHLY for CDR1 and FYNNEI for CDR2. Between the V and J ends, shortened by 4 bases and 7 bases respectively, the junction contains 14 bases. TCRbeta CDR3 regions were amplified from genomic DNA using the immunoSEQ Assay, a bias-controlled multiplex PCR. For the original study's pipeline: The number of nucleated cells in each sample was estimated by amplification of reference gene primers within the assay. To quantify the absolute abundance of each unique TCRbeta CDR3 rearrangement, sequence reads were collapsed and filtered. For each sample, productive Simpson clonality was calculated by taking the square root of Simpson's diversity index across productive rearrangements. TCRdb provides this immuneACCESS table in a form limited to in-frame rearrangements. Some clones are lacking; in checked studies, under half of them reflect an unresolved V gene, and why the rest are absent is not known. Clonal size and the V and J genes are those of that table, whereas D and trimming came from the DNA. Here the sample has under 300,000 clones; roughly 90% occur a single time. The ten largest clones capture 6.2% of the sample.

Input material: peripheral blood. The TCR sequence derives from a man aged 55 to 69 with acute or convalescent COVID-19. The rearrangement combines TRBV2 with TRBJ1-5, with a weak D call of TRBD1 (5 bases match). The CDR3 here reads CASSVGAWGQPQHF. The DNA reads as follows: TGTGCCAGCAGTGTAGGGGCTTGGGGCCAGCCCCAGCATTTT.